This is a list of T cell receptor beta chains from one sample in a study of response to subunit inactivated influenza vaccine. TCRdb reprocessed the RT-PCR reads with MiXCR, giving one entry per CDR3 protein. Among about 520,000 distinct CDR3 sequences, approximately 7.3% were seen once, and the ten largest hold under 15%. The sample consisted of PBMCs from blood, taken around 25 months after vaccination. These receptors originate from a man between 50 and 70 years old who received an inactivated influenza vaccine. Each CDR3 is given with its conserved first and last residue.

V	J	CDR3
TRBV25-1	TRBJ1-5	CASSEVTAYSNQPQHF
TRBV4-3	TRBJ2-5	CASSQGIGFQETQYF
TRBV14	TRBJ2-5	CASSTRVGRFGETQYF
TRBV7-2	TRBJ2-2	CASSLVKPKLTGELFF
TRBV7-3	TRBJ2-5	CASSLSSGRTQYF
TRBV4-2	TRBJ2-1	CASSQPGLAGGPYNEQFF
TRBV4-3	TRBJ2-4	CASSQDAGGAKNIQYF
TRBV30	TRBJ1-5	CAWQKNSNQPQHF
TRBV4-1	TRBJ2-5	CASSYLAGTQETQYF
TRBV20-1	TRBJ2-4	CSAGLRLAGGVNIQYF
TRBV29-1	TRBJ1-2	CSVPTGGEGYTF
TRBV7-8	TRBJ1-1	CASSYRRYEAFF
TRBV6-9	TRBJ2-3	CASSYPLTPPPDTQYF
TRBV15	TRBJ2-6	CATRDFSGANVLTF
TRBV11-2	TRBJ1-6	CASSLAGGRGGSPLHF
TRBV4-2	TRBJ1-5	CASSQVSGQLNQPQHF
TRBV6-5	TRBJ2-7	CASSYRQGKYEQYF
TRBV15	TRBJ2-5	CATSRGPQDTQYF
TRBV12-3/TRBV12-4	TRBJ2-5	CASSFILAGAETQYF
TRBV18	TRBJ1-1	CASSPQASRNTEAFF
TRBV2	TRBJ2-5	CASRRQGEETQYF
TRBV9	TRBJ2-1	CASSVGGDSSYNEQFF
TRBV18	TRBJ2-1	CASSSRQGIYNEQFF
TRBV27	TRBJ1-5	CASSLKWGASNQPQHF
TRBV28	TRBJ2-7	CASSLGGGGSQPYEQYF
TRBV3-1	TRBJ2-7	CASSQGQGNYYEQYF
TRBV10-3	TRBJ2-3	CAISEGTGITDTQYF
TRBV15	TRBJ2-7	CATSRELAGEMEQYF
TRBV6-1	TRBJ1-5	CASSPINIQGWGNQPQHF
TRBV15	TRBJ2-2	CATSRDRLSSYTGELFF
TRBV12-3/TRBV12-4	TRBJ2-5	CASSLDRGVRETQYF
TRBV7-9	TRBJ2-4	CASSLLGGTKNIQYF
TRBV7-2	TRBJ1-5	CASSPEVATHQPQHF
TRBV7-2	TRBJ2-3	CASSSPDKSTDTQYF
TRBV20-1	TRBJ2-7	CSAREGRGYAEQYF
TRBV10-1	TRBJ2-2	CASSVSGFTGELFF
TRBV4-1	TRBJ2-3	CASSQAGLAGVDTQYF
TRBV11-2	TRBJ2-3	CASSQGFVAGLITDTQYF
TRBV29-1	TRBJ2-1	CSDGLAGSYNEQFF
TRBV7-2	TRBJ1-1	CASSLVGRTNTEAFF
TRBV10-3	TRBJ2-5	CAISGLATGSETQYF
TRBV20-1	TRBJ2-1	CSARDRVAGLNEQFF
TRBV28	TRBJ2-4	CASTRSGAENIQYF
TRBV11-1	TRBJ2-2	CASSSVGDRFSNTGELFF
TRBV16	TRBJ1-1	CASSHGQGFTEAFF
TRBV12-3/TRBV12-4	TRBJ1-4	CASGRGQSEKLFF
TRBV20-1	TRBJ1-2	CSAFQGVRVDGYTF
TRBV11-1	TRBJ2-5	CASSLKAVPGQGQETQYF
TRBV5-1	TRBJ2-7	CASHSGAGAYEQYF
TRBV6-2/TRBV6-3	TRBJ2-2	CASSYLLEVELFF
TRBV4-2	TRBJ2-5	CASSQRTGTSGGLGETQYF
TRBV6-1	TRBJ2-5	CASSEEVGLLQETQYF
TRBV14	TRBJ2-1	CASSHQVLRSYNEQFF
TRBV3-1	TRBJ1-6	CASSRRTGLYNSPLHF
TRBV12-3/TRBV12-4	TRBJ1-5	CASSLETGGYSNQPQHF
TRBV28	TRBJ1-6	CASSLISDRVHSPLHF
TRBV5-1	TRBJ2-7	CASSLRGQSSYEQYF
TRBV19	TRBJ2-7	CASSIGASREQYF
TRBV10-3	TRBJ2-2	CAISDRLQTTGELFF